The sequence of this T cell receptor beta chain was determined in a study of control samples from healthy donors and cancer patients. There are a few counts of this clone. This CDR3 comprises 14 residues. Trimming at V came to 8 bases and at J to 6 bases, leaving 5 bases not matched to a gene. Germline CDR1 and CDR2: LNHDA and SQIVND (reference sequence). TCRdb's table, derived via immunoSEQ multiplex PCR, lists solely in-frame clones and lacks some. Seen here are over 70,000 clones, 85% to 90% observed once, and the top ten hold 7.6%. Source material: blood. The chain recombines TRBV19 with TRBJ1-5; 12 positions match TRBD1. This TCR came from an older woman in good health. CDR3 amino acids: CASWDRGQGQPQHF. For the CDR3, the DNA is TGTGCCAGTTGGGACAGGGGGCAAGGTCAGCCCCAGCATTTT.